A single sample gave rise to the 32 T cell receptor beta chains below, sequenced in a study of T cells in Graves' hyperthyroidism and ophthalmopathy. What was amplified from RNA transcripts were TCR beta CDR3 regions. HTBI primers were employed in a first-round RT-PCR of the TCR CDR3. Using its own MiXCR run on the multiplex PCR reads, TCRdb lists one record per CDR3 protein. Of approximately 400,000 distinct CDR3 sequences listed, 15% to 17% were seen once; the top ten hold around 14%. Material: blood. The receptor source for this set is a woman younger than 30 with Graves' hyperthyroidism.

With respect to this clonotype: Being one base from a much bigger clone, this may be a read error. The CDR3 bases are TGTGCCAGCAGTTCACTACCTTTGGGACAGGGTTATGAGATCCAGTACTTC. It translates to CASSSLPLGQGYEIQYF. This sequence joins TRBV27 and TRBJ2-5, with TRBD1 matching 9 bases. The CDR3 totals 17 residues. The germline V gene encodes CDR1 MNHEY and CDR2 SMNVEV (reference sequence).

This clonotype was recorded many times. The CDR3 DNA is TGTGCCAGCAGCTCAGGGGGTGGTGAGAGCGATGAGCAGTTCTTC. Residues: CASSSGGGESDEQFF. The gene calls are TRBV7-3 and TRBJ2-1; 7 bases agree with TRBD1. Germline CDR1 and CDR2: SGHTA and FQGTGA. V dropped 4 bases and J dropped 8; count of bases not matched to a gene: 11. CDR3 size: 15 residues.

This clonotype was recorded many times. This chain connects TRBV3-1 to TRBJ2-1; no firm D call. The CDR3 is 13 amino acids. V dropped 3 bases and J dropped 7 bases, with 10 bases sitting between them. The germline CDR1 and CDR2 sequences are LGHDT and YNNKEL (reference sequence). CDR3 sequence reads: CASSHRPKNEQFF. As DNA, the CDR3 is TGTGCCAGCAGCCACAGGCCAAAAAATGAGCAGTTCTTC.

The CDR3 reads CASSKPGQGSEKLFF. The CDR3 region has the DNA TGTGCCAGCAGTAAACCGGGACAGGGGAGTGAAAAACTGTTTTTT. The chain uses TRBV28 and TRBJ1-4; 10 bases are a match to TRBD1. The length of the CDR3 is 15 residues. From germline, CDR1 is MDHEN and CDR2 SYDVKM. V was clipped by 5 bases and J by 7 bases; unmatched bases: 7.

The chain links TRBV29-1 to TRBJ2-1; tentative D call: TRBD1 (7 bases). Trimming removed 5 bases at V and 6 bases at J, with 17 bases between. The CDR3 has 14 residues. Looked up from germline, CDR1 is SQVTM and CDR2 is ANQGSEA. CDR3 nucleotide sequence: TGCAGCGTTCTCGGCAGGGGGGACTCCAATGAGCAGTTCTTC. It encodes CSVLGRGDSNEQFF.

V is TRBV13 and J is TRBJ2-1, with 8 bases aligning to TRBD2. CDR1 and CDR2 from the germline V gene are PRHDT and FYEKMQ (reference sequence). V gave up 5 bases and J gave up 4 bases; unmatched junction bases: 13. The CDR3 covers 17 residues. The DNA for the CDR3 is TGTGCCAGCAGCCCCCCAGCCCGGGGGGGGGTATACAATGAGCAGTTCTTC. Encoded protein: CASSPPARGGVYNEQFF.

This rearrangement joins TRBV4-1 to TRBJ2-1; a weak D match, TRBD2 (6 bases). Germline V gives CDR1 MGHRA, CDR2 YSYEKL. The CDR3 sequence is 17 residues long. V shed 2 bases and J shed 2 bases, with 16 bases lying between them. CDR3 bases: TGCGCCAGCAGCCAATCCGGGGGACTCAGGACCTACAATGAGCAGTTCTTC. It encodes CASSQSGGLRTYNEQFF.

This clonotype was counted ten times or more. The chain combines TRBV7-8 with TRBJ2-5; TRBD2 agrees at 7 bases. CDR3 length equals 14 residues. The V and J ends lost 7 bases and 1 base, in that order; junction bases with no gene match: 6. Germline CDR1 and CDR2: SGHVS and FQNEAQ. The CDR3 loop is CASIHGRTQETQYF. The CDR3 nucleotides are TGTGCCAGCATCCACGGGAGGACCCAAGAGACCCAGTACTTC.

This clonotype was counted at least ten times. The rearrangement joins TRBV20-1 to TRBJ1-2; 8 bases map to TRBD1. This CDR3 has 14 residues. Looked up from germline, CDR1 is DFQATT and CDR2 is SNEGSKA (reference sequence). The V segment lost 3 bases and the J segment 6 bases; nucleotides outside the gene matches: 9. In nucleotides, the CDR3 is TGCAGTGCTAGTCTCCAGGGGGCAATAGATGGCTACACCTTC. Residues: CSASLQGAIDGYTF.

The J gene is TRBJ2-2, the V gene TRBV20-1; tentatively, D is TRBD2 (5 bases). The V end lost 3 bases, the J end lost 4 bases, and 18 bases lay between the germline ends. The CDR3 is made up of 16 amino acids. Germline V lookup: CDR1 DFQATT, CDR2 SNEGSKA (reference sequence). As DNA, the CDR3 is TGCAGTGCTAGGCGTAATAGAGGGCCTGGCACCGGGGAGCTGTTTTTT. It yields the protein CSARRNRGPGTGELFF.

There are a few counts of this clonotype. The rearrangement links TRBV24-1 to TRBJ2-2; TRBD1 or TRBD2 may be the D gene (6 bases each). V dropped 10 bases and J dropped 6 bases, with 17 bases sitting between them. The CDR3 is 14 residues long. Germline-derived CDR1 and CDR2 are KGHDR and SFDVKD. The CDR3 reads CATAGQGRSGELFF. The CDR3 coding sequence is TGTGCCACTGCGGGGCAGGGGAGGTCCGGGGAGCTGTTTTTT.

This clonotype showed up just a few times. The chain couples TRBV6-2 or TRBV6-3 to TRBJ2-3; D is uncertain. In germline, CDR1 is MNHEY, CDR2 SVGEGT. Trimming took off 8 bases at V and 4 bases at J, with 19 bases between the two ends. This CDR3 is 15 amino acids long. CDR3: CASGRKLGLADTQYF. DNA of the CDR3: TGTGCCAGCGGCCGAAAGTTGGGTTTAGCAGATACGCAGTATTTT.

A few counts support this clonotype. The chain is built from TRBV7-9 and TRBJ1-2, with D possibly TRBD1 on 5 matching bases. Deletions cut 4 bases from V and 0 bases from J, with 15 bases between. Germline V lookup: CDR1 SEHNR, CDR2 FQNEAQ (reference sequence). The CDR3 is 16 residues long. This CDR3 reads CASSSPKGPPNYGYTF. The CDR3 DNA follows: TGTGCCAGCAGCTCCCCCAAGGGACCCCCTAACTATGGCTACACCTTC.

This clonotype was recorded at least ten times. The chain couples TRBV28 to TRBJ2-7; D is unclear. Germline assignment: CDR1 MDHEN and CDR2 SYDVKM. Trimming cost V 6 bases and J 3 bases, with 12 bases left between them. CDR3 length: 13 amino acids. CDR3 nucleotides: TGTGCCAGCAGCTTCGGGTCCTACTACGAGCAGTACTTC. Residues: CASSFGSYYEQYF. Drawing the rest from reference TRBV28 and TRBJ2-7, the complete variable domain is DVKVTQSSRYLVKRTGEKVFLECVQDMDHENMFWYRQDPGLGLRLIYFSYDVKMKEKGDIPEGYSVSREKKERFSLILESASTNQTSMYLCASSFGSYYEQYFGPGTRLTVT.

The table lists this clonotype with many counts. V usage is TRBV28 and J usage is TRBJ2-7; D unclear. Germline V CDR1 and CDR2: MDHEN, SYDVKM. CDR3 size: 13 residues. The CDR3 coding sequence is TGTGTGACCACCCGCGGATCCAACTACGAGCAGTACTTC. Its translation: CVTTRGSNYEQYF.

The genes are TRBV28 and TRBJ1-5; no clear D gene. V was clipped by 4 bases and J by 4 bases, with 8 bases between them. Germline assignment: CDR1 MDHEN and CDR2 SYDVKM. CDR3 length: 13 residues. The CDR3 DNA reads TGTGCCAGCAGTTCCGCCCTGAATCAGCCCCAGCATTTT. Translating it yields CASSSALNQPQHF.

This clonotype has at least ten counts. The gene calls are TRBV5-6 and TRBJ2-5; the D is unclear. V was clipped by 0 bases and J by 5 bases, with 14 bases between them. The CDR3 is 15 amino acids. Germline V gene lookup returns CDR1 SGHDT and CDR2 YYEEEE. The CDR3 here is CASSLVTVSWETQYF. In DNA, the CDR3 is TGTGCCAGCAGCTTGGTGACGGTTTCCTGGGAGACCCAGTACTTC.

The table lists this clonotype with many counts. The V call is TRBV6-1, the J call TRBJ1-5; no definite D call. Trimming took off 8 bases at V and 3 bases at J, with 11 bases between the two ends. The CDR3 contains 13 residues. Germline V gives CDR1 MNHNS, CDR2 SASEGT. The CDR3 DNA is TGTGCCAGCGCCGAGACCATCAATCAGCCCCAGCATTTT. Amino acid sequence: CASAETINQPQHF.

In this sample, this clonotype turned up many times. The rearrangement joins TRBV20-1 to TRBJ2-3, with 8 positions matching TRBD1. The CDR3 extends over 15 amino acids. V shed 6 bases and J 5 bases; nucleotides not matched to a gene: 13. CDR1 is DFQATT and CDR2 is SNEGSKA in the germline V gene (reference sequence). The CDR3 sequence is CSARTQGAVGDTQYF. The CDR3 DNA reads TGCAGTGCCAGGACCCAGGGGGCGGTGGGAGATACGCAGTATTTT.

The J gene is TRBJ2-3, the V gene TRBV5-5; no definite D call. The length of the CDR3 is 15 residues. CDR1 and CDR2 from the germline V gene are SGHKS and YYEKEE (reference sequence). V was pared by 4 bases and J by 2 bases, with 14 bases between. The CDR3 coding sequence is TGTGCCAGCAGCCCCCTGATCAGGCTCACAGATACGCAGTATTTT. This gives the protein CASSPLIRLTDTQYF.

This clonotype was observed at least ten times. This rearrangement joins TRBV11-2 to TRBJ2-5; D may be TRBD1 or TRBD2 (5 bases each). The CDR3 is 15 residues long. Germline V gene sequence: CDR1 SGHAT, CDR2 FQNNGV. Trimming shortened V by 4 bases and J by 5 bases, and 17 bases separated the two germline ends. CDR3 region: CASSYDSRPGETQYF. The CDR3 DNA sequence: TGTGCCAGCAGCTATGACAGTCGCCCGGGGGAGACCCAGTACTTC.

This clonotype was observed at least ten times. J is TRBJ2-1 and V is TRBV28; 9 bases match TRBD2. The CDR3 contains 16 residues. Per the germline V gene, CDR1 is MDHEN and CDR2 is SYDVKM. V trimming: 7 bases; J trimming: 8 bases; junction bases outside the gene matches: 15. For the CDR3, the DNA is TGTGCCAGCACTACTCTTGGGCGGGAGGGCATATATGAGCAGTTCTTC. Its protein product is CASTTLGREGIYEQFF.

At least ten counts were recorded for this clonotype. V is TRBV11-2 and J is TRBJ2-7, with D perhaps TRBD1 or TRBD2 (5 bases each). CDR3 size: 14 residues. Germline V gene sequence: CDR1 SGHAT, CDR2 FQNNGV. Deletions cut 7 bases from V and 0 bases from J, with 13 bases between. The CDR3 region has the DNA TGTGCCAGCATGGATCTTGGGGGCTCCTACGAGCAGTACTTC. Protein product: CASMDLGGSYEQYF.

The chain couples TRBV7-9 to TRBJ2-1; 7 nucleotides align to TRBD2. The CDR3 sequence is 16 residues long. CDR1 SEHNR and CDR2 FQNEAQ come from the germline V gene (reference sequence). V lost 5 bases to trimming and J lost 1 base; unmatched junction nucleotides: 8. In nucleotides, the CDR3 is TGTGCCAGCAGCCCGCCCGGACTAGTATCCTACAATGAGCAGTTCTTC. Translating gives CASSPPGLVSYNEQFF.

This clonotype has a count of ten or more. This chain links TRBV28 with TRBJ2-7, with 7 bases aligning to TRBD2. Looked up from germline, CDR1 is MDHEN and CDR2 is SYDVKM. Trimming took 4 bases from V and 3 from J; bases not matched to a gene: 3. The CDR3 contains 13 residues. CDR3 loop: CASSSGGGYEQYF. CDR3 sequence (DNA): TGTGCCAGCAGTTCCGGCGGGGGCTACGAGCAGTACTTC.

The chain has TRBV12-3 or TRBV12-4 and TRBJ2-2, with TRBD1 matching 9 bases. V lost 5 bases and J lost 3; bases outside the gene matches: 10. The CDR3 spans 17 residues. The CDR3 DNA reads TGTGCCAGCAGTCCCAGGACAGGGGCTCGATACACCGGGGAGCTGTTTTTT. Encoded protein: CASSPRTGARYTGELFF.

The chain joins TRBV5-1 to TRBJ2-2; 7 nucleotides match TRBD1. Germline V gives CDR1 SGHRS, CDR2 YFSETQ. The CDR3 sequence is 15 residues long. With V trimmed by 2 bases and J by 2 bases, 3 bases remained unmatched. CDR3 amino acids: CASSFRDRNTGELFF. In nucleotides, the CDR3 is TGCGCCAGCAGCTTCCGGGACAGAAACACCGGGGAGCTGTTTTTT.

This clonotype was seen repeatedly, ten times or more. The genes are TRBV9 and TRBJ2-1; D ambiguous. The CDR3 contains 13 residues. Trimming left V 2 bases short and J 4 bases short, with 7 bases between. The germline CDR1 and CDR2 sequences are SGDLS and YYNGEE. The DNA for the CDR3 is TGTGCCAGCAGCGTGATGGCGTACAATGAGCAGTTCTTC. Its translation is CASSVMAYNEQFF.

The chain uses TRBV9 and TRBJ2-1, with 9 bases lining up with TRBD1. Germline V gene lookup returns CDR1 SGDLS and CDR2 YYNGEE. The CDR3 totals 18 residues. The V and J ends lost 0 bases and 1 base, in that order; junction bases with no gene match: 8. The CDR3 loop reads CASSVVPAGTGSYNEQFF. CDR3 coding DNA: TGTGCCAGCAGCGTAGTCCCGGCCGGGACAGGGTCCTACAATGAGCAGTTCTTC.

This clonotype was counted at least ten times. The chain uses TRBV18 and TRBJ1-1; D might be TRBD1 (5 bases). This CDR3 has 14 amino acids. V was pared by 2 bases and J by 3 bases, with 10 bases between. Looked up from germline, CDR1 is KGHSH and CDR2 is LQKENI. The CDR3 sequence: CASSPFRDDTEAFF. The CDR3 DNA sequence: TGTGCCAGCTCACCATTTAGGGACGACACTGAAGCTTTCTTT.

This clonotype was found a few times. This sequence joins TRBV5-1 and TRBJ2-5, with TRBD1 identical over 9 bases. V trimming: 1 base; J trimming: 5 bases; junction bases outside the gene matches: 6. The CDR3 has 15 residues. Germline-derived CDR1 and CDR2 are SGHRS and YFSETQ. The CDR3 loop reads CASSLPTGGGETQYF. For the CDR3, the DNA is TGCGCCAGCAGCTTGCCCACAGGGGGCGGGGAGACCCAGTACTTC.

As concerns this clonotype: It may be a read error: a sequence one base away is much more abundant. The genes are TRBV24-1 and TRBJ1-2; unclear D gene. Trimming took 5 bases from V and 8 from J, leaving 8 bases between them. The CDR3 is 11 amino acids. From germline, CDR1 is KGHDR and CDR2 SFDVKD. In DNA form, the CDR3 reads TGTGCCACCAGTGGCCCCTTCGGCTACACCTTC. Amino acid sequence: CATSGPFGYTF.